This TCR beta chain was recovered during a study of blood T cell repertoires in COVID-19 (dated by TCRdb to the early 2020s). Study-wide context: Samples covering the acute and convalescent phases of COVID-19 were provided by collaborators in the United States, Italy and Spain. Where HLA class I and class II types were available, the types were taken from metadata supplied by the sample provider, not from assay-based typing. The sample metadata nearly always contained a de-identified subject ID, COVID-19 status, age in years and sex. The samples were drawn from two sources: the first 160 participants of the ongoing ImmuneRACE study, and some 1,300 subjects contributed by 6 global collaborators. The repertoires were released in a freely available public database meant as a resource for research on the immune response to SARS-CoV-2. The dataset comprised deeply sampled blood TCRbeta repertoires from subjects exposed to, actively infected with, or recovered from COVID-19. The material from the prospective study consisted of cDNA or gDNA derived from T cells, B-cell-depleted T cells, or PBMCs.

TCRbeta CDR3 regions were amplified from genomic DNA using the immunoSEQ Assay, a bias-controlled multiplex PCR. The paper's processing steps were these. Nucleated cell counts per sample were estimated from amplification of reference gene primers within the assay. To quantify the absolute abundance of each unique TCRbeta CDR3 rearrangement, sequence reads were collapsed and filtered. For each sample, productive Simpson clonality was calculated as the square root of Simpson's diversity index over productive rearrangements. In TCRdb, the immuneACCESS table is reduced to in-frame sequences with V and J assigned. These tables do not hold every clone; where another copy was compared, an unresolved V gene accounts for under half, and the others remain unexplained. V, J and clone size reflect that table, while D and trimming were determined from the DNA. Recorded for this sample are 150,000 to 170,000 clones; roughly 84% of them occurred a single time. The ten largest clones take up 0.63% of the sample.

At one collaborating source in Seattle, patients were enrolled during active infection and were followed longitudinally through the course of disease. The collaborating institutions used their own protocols to collect whole blood in K2EDTA tubes. For TCRbeta analysis, collaborators shipped samples as frozen whole blood, isolated PBMCs, or DNA extracted from either of those sample types. This clone was found once. Its recognized antigen is unknown. There are no base qualities to consult, and no much larger clone falls within one base. The paper as a whole reports these results and caveats: The amount of clinical and demographic metadata varied by source and participant and was provided uncurated.

The receptor was derived from a man aged 55 to 70 with COVID-19, enrolled during active disease. Sequencing was carried out using peripheral blood.

The DNA sequence is TGTGCCAGCAGCTTAGCGTTCGTAGTTAGGGACAGTGGGTCCTACGAGCAGTACTTC. This is translated as CASSLAFVVRDSGSYEQYF. The chain couples TRBV7-9 to TRBJ2-7; 7 junctional bases match TRBD1. Relative to germline, V is missing 0 bases and J is missing 1 base, with 15 bases of the junction outside any gene match. Reading the germline V gene (reference sequence) gives CDR1 SEHNR and CDR2 FQNEAQ. The CDR3 covers 19 residues, taking in both the cysteine and the phenylalanine. CDR3 DNA only is kept here, 57 bases in frame from base 1. Beyond the CDR3, the reference TRBV7-9 and TRBJ2-7 genes provide the residues; the full variable domain reads: DTGVSQNPRHKITKRGQNVTFRCDPISEHNRLYWYRQTLGQGPEFLTYFQNEAQLEKSRLLSDRFSAERPKGSFSTLEIQRTEQGDSAMYLCASSLAFVVRDSGSYEQYFGPGTRLTVT.